The present T cell receptor (beta chain) was sequenced within a study of T cell clonality in common variable immunodeficiency. Using immunoSEQ multiplex PCR, the repertoire was profiled, and TCRdb retains in-frame clones only, with some absent. This sample has tens of thousands of clones, each found more than once. Concerning this clone: Coverage ceases 3 residues before the CDR3 finishes, and the germline J gene fills in the end.

The length of the CDR3 is 14 residues. The ends lost 0 bases at V and 3 bases at J; junction bases unmatched: 3. Germline V gene data show CDR1 as DFQATT and CDR2 as SNEGSKA (reference sequence). Both groups were predominantly of Caucasian heritage. The source of this sequence is a person aged 18-70 years in good health. The sequencing input was peripheral blood mononuclear cells. The chain links TRBV20-1 to TRBJ2-7, with 9 positions matching TRBD2. The CDR3 here is CSAREASGNYEQYF. CDR3 bases read: TGCAGTGCTAGAGAAGCTAGCGGGAACTACGAG.